This entry lists 5 T cell receptor beta chains sequenced from one sample in a study of T-cell memory formation after mild COVID-19 (dated by TCRdb to about 2021). Library creation used 5' RACE. Sequencing took place on an Illumina NovaSeq 6000. TCRdb reprocessing: public reads trimmed at Q25 with fastp, clones called with MiXCR, in-frame beta chains kept. Each CDR3 protein appears once, grouped with its most common genes and DNA. For this sample the table gives more than 250,000 distinct CDR3 sequences, of which about a sixth were detected only once. The ten largest make up roughly 21% of the sample. The material sequenced was PBMCs or a T cell subset sorted from them (not recorded which). Receptors were obtained from a man between 18 and 29 years old who had mild COVID-19 (a few samples of this study predate the infection). The sample titles of this study are shuffled in the database, so cell type and time point are left out; the donor was told from shared clones.

The V call is TRBV6-6, the J call TRBJ2-1; a possible D gene is TRBD1 (5 bases). Germline assignment: CDR1 MNHNY and CDR2 SVGAGI (reference sequence). This CDR3 region has 16 residues. Trimming removed 2 bases from V and 3 bases from J, with 14 bases in between. As DNA, the CDR3 is TGTGCCAGCAGTTACCCCCAGGGTGGATACTACAATGAGCAGTTCTTC. Its translation is CASSYPQGGYYNEQFF.

This chain connects TRBV7-2 to TRBJ2-1; TRBD1 might be the D (6 bases). The CDR3 runs 14 residues. Per the germline V gene, CDR1 is SGHTA and CDR2 is FQGNSA. The V gene lost 5 bases and the J gene lost 5 bases, with 13 bases spanning the gap. The CDR3 DNA is TGTGCCAGCAGCCCTACCGGACAGAACAATGAGCAGTTCTTC. This encodes CASSPTGQNNEQFF.

A few counts support this clonotype. The chain combines TRBV4-3 with TRBJ2-2; 10 bases fit TRBD1. The CDR3 length is 16 residues. Germline lookup yields CDR1 LGHNA and CDR2 YSLEER. With V trimmed by 3 bases and J by 5 bases, 6 bases remained unmatched. The CDR3 DNA follows: TGCGCCAGCAGCCAGGGACAGGGGTTGAGGACCGGGGAGCTGTTTTTT. Encoded protein: CASSQGQGLRTGELFF.

This clonotype was observed a handful of times. V gene TRBV5-1 combines with J gene TRBJ2-3; maybe TRBD1 (5 bases). Germline CDR1 and CDR2: SGHRS and YFSETQ. The CDR3 sequence is 15 residues long. The V end was cut by 0 bases, the J end by 0 bases, with 8 bases between. Here the CDR3 DNA reads TGCGCCAGCAGCTTGGGGACACGCAGCACAGATACGCAGTATTTT. Translated: CASSLGTRSTDTQYF.

This clonotype was observed at least ten times. The CDR3 loop reads CASSVSGSGYTF. Here the CDR3 DNA reads TGTGCCAGCAGTGTCTCAGGATCTGGCTACACCTTC. The chain recombines TRBV28 with TRBJ1-2; no clear D gene. Deletions cut 5 bases from V and 7 bases from J, with 11 bases between. Germline CDR1 is MDHEN and CDR2 is SYDVKM. This CDR3 contains 12 residues.